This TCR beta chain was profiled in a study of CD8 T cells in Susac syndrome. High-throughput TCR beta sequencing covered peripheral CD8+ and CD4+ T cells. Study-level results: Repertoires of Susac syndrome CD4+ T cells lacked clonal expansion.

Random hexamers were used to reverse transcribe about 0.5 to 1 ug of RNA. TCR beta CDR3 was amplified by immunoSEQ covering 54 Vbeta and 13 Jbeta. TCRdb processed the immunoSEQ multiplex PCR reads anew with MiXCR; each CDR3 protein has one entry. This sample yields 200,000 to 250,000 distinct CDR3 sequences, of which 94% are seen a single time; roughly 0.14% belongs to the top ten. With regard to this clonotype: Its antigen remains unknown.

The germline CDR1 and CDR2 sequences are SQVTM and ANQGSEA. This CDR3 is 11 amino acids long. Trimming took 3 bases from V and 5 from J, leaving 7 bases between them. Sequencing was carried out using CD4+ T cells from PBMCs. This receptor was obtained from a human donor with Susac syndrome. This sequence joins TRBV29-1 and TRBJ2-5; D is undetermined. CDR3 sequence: CSVEGSETQYF. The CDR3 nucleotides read TGCAGCGTTGAGGGGTCGGAGACCCAGTACTTC.